The clone carrying this T cell receptor beta chain occurred a few times. As yet, its antigen is unknown. What was amplified from RNA transcripts were TCR beta CDR3 regions. The HTBI primer set served for first-round RT-PCR of the TCR CDR3. TCRdb passed the multiplex PCR reads through MiXCR, listing each CDR3 protein once. The sample comprises more than 350,000 distinct CDR3 sequences, 14% of which are singletons, and around a fifth rests with the top ten. The data are from a study of T cells in Graves' hyperthyroidism and ophthalmopathy. In the study overall: Upon initial diagnosis and before any treatment, peripheral blood was collected.

Study outcomes and limitations: Prediction of ophthalmopathy progression came a median around 6.5 months pre-onset.

Clinical Activity Scores of at least 3, NOSPECS grades of at least 4 and durations under 3 months characterized ophthalmopathy patients. Source material for PBMCs was 9 to 10 ml fresh peripheral blood. There are 12 residues in the CDR3. The germline gives CDR1 SGHAT, CDR2 FQNNGV. Trimming took 7 bases from V and 16 from J; bases not matched to a gene: 11. Material for sequencing was blood. The chain is built from TRBV11-2 and TRBJ2-1, with 9 bases aligning to TRBD1. The sequence derives from a woman in her twenties or thirties with Graves' ophthalmopathy. The CDR3 sequence: CASTDTGGSFFF. Here the CDR3 DNA reads TGTGCCAGCACCGATACAGGGGGCTCCTTCTTCTTC.